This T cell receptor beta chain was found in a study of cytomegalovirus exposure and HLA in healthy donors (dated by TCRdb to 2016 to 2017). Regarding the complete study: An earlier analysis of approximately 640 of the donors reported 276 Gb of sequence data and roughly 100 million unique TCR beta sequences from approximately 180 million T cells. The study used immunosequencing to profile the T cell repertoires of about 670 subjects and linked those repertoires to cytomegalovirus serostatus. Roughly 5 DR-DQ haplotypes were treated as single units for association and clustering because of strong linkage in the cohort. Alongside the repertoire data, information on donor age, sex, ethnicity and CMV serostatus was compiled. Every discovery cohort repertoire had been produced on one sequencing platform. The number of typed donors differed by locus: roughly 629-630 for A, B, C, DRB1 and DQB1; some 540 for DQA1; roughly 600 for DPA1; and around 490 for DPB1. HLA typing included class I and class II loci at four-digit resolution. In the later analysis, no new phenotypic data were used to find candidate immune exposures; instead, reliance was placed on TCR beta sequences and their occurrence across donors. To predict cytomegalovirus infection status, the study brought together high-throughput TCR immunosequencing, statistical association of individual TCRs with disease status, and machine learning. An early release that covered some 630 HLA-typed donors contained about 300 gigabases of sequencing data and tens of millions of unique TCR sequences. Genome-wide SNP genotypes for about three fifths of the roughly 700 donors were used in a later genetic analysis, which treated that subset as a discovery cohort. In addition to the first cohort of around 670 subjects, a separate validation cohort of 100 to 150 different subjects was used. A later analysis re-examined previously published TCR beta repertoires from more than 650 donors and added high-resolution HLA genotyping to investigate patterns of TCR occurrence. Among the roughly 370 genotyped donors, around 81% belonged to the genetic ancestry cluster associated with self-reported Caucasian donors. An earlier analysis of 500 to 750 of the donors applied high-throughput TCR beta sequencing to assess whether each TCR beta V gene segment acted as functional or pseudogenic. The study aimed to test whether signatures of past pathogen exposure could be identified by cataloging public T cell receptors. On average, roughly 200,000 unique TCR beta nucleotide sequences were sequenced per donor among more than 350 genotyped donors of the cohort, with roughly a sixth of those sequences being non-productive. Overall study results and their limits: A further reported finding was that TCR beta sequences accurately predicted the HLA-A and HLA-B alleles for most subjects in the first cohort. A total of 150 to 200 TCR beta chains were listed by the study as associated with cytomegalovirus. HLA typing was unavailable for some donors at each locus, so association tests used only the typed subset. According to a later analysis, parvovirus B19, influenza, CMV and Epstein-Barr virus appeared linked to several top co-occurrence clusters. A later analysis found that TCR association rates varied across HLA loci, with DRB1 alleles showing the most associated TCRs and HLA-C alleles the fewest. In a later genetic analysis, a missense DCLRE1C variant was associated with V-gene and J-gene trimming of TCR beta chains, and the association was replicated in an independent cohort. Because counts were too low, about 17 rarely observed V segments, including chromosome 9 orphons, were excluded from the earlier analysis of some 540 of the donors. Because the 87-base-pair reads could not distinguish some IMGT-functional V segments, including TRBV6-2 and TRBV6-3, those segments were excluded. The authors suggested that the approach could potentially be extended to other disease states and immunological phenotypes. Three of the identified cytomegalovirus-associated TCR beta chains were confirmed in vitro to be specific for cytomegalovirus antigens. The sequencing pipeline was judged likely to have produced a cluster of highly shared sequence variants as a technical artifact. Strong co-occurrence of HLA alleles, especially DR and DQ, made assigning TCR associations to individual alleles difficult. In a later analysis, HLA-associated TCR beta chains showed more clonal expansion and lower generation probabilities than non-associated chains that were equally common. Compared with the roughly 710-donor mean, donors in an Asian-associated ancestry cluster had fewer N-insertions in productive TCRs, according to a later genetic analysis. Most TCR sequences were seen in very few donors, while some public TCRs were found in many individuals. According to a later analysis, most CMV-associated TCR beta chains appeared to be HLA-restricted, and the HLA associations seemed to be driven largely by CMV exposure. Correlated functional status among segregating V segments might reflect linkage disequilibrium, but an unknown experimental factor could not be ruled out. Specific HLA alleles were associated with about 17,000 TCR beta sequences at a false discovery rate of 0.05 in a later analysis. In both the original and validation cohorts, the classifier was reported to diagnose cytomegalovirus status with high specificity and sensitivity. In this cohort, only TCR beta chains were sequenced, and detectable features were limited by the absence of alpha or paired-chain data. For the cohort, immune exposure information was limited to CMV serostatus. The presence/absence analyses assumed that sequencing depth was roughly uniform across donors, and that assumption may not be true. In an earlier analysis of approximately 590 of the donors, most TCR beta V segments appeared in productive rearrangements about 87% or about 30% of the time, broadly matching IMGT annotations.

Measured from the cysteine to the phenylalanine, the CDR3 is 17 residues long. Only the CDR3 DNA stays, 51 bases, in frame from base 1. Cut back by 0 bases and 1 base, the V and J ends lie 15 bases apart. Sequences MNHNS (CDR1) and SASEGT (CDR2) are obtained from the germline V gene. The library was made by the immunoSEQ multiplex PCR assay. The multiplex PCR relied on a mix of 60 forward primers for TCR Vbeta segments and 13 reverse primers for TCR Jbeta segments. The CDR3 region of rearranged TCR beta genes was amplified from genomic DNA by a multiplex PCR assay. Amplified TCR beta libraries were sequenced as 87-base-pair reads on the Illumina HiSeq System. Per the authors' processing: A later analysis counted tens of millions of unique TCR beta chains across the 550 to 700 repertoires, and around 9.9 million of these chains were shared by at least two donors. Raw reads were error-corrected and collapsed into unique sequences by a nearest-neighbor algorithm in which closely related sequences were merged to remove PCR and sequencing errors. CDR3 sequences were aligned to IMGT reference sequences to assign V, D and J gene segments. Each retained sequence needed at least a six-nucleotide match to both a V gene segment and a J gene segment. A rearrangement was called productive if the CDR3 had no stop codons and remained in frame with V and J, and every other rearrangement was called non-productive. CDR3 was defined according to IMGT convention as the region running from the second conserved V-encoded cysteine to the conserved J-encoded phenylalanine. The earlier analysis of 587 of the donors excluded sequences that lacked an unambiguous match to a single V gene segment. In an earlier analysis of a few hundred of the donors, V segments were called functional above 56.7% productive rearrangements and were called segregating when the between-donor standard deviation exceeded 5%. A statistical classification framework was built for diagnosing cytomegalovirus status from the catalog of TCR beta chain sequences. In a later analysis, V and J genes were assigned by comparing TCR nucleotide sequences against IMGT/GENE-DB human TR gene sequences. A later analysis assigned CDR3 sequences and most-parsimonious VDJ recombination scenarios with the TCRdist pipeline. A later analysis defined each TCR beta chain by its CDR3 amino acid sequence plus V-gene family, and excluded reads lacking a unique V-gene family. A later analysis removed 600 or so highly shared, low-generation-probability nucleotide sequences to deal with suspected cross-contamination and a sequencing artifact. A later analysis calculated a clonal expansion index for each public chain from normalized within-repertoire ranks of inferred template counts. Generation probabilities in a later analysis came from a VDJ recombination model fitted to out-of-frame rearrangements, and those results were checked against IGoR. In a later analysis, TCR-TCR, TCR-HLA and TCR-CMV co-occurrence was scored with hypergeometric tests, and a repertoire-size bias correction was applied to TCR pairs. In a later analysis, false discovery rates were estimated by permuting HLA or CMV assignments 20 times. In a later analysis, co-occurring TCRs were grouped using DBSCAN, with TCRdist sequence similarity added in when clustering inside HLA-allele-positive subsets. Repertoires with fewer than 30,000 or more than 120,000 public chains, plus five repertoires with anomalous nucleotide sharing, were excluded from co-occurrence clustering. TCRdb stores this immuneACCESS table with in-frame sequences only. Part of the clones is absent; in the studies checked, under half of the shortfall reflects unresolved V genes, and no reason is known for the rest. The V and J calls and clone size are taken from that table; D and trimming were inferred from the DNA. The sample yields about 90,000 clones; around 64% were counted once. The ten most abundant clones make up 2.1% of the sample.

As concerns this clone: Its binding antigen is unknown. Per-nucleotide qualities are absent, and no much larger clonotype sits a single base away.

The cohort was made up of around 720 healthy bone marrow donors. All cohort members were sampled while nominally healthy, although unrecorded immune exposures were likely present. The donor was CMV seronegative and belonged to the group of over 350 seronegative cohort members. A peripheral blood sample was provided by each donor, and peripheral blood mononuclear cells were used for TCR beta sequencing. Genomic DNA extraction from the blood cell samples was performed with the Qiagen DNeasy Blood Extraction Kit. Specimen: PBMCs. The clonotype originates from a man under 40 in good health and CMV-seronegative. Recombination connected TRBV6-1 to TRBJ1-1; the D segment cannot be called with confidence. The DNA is TGTGCCAGCAGTGAAGCGCGGGTGGTTGGGGAGAACACTGAAGCTTTCTTT. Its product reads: CASSEARVVGENTEAFF.